This TCR beta chain derives from a study of T cell responses to AZD1222 COVID-19 vaccine. Overall study results and limits: Spike-specific TCR depth and breadth grew after two AZD1222 doses. The donor group comprised mostly white British people and more females; the analysis possibly underestimated clonal diversity.

Clones were read by immunoSEQ multiplex PCR, and TCRdb kept only the in-frame ones, dropping some. Of 180,000 or so clones listed, just over 90% were seen once; the top ten hold about 1.8%. Note on this clone: What it recognizes is unknown.

The study pooled second doses at about 4 or about 12 weeks. This TCR was recovered from an adult who received the AZD1222 COVID-19 vaccine. The sample in question was peripheral blood, obtained 28 days after the second AZD1222 dose.

In nucleotides, the CDR3 is TGTGCCAGCAGTTTGTGGCCGGGGAGCAATCAGCCCCAGCATTTT. It specifies CASSLWPGSNQPQHF. The chain combines TRBV27 with TRBJ1-5, with D unclear. V was cut by 3 bases and J by 1 base, with 10 bases left in between. CDR1 MNHEY and CDR2 SMNVEV come from the germline V gene (reference sequence). This CDR3 is 15 amino acids long.